This T cell receptor (beta chain) was retrieved from a study of T-cell memory formation after mild COVID-19. Germline loops: CDR1 SGHAT, CDR2 FQNNGV. J was trimmed by 2 bases and V by 5 bases; bases with no gene match: 9. CDR3 length: 15 amino acids. From 5'RACE with constant-segment primers came TCR alpha and TCR beta cDNA libraries that carried sample barcodes and UMIs. TCRdb recomputed calls from the 5' RACE reads with MiXCR, one row per CDR3 protein. The top ten hold 8.4% of the sample, which has 350,000 to 450,000 distinct CDR3 sequences, around 19% seen once. General study points: Day 37-peaking second-wave clones had unconfirmed SARS-CoV-2 specificity. Day 15 to 85 contracting clones showed balanced CD4/CD8; day 15 to 37 expanders favored CD4+. Some clones that responded were present in memory (sampled pre-infection), which suggests cross-reactive memory joined.

This clonotype turned up a few times. Its antigen remains unknown. The receptor's source is an adult woman who had mild COVID-19 (a few samples of this study predate the infection). Cell type and time point are not known. This chain links TRBV11-2 with TRBJ2-7; 7 positions agree with TRBD2. Sequenced sample: PBMCs or a T cell subset sorted from them (not recorded which). CDR3 in amino acids: CASSAGASGTYEQYF. The CDR3 region has the DNA TGTGCCAGCAGCGCCGGGGCTAGCGGTACCTACGAGCAGTACTTC.